One and the same sample provided the 25 T cell receptor beta chains below, sequenced in a study of blood T cells in healthy people across ages. Through a sample-barcoded 5' primer and a J-beta primer mix, a second PCR was run for roughly 7 to 12 cycles. Using its own MiXCR run on the 5' RACE reads, TCRdb lists one record per CDR3 protein. Among over a million distinct CDR3 sequences listed, around 55% were seen once. Sequenced input: blood. The receptors derive from a man between 18 and 29 years old in good health.

This clonotype has just a few counts. The genes are TRBV6-2 or TRBV6-3 and TRBJ1-2; tentatively, D is TRBD1 (6 bases). Germline assignment: CDR1 MNHEY and CDR2 SVGEGT. CDR3 length equals 13 residues. The germline V and J ends were trimmed by 4 bases and 8 bases, with 14 bases remaining between them. The CDR3 sequence: CASSSRWTDGYTF. DNA for the CDR3: TGTGCCAGCAGTTCCAGATGGACAGACGGCTACACCTTC.

The V and J genes are TRBV28 and TRBJ2-5, with a possible D match to TRBD1 (6 bases). V lost 5 bases and J lost 4, with 14 bases in between. CDR3 length: 14 residues. Germline V lookup: CDR1 MDHEN, CDR2 SYDVKM. CDR3 nucleotides: TGTGCCAGCAGTACCCACAGGGTCGGAGAGACCCAGTACTTC. This codes for CASSTHRVGETQYF.

This chain connects TRBV7-9 to TRBJ2-1; D call uncertain. Trimming cost V 3 bases and J 6 bases, with 15 bases left between them. This CDR3 region has 15 residues. The germline CDR1 and CDR2 sequences are SEHNR and FQNEAQ (reference sequence). The CDR3 reads CASSFIDTRSNEQFF. The CDR3 DNA follows: TGTGCCAGCAGCTTTATCGACACCAGATCCAATGAGCAGTTCTTC.

The chain links TRBV3-1 to TRBJ1-2; D uncertain. Trimming took 0 bases from V and 13 from J, leaving 18 bases between them. The CDR3 covers 14 residues. Germline values: CDR1 LGHDT, CDR2 YNNKEL (reference sequence). The CDR3, as DNA: TGTGCCAGCAGCCAAGATCACCGTAGTAGCCCCTCCACCTTC. Its translation is CASSQDHRSSPSTF.

V usage is TRBV29-1 and J usage is TRBJ2-2; D might be TRBD1 (5 bases). The CDR3 sequence is 13 residues long. Trimming removed 6 bases from V and 2 bases from J, with 10 bases in between. Per germline, CDR1 SQVTM and CDR2 ANQGSEA. The CDR3 reads CSVDWTNTGELFF. In DNA, the CDR3 is TGCAGCGTAGATTGGACAAACACCGGGGAGCTGTTTTTT.

The chain couples TRBV21-1 to TRBJ2-7; the table's D gene call, TRBD1, was not cross checked with the DNA. TRBV21-1 is given as a pseudogene. The CDR3 runs 14 residues. The CDR3 sequence is CASRLGTGDGEQYF. CDR3 nucleotides: TGTGCCAGCAGGCTGGGGACAGGGGATGGCGAGCAGTACTTC.

V usage is TRBV20-1 and J usage is TRBJ1-5; D not certain. V dropped 6 bases and J dropped 5 bases, with 8 bases sitting between them. Germline assignment: CDR1 DFQATT and CDR2 SNEGSKA (reference sequence). This CDR3 spans 11 amino acids. The CDR3 protein is CSAPGDQPQHF. The DNA of the CDR3 is TGCAGTGCCCCGGGTGATCAGCCCCAGCATTTT.

This clonotype was detected many times. This sequence may be a read error, since a much larger clone differs from it by one base. This chain uses TRBV6-4 with TRBJ2-2, with D possibly TRBD1 on 6 matching bases. Deletions cut 2 bases from V and 3 bases from J, with 10 bases between. Germline V gene sequence: CDR1 MRHNA, CDR2 SNTAGT. This CDR3 contains 15 residues. The CDR3 DNA reads TGTGCCAGCAGTGACGCCCCAGGGGACACCGGGGAGCTGTTTTTT. It codes for CASSDAPGDTGELFF.

V and J are TRBV7-9 and TRBJ2-7; TRBD1 is a possible D gene (5 bases). CDR1 is SEHNR and CDR2 is FQNEAQ in the germline V gene (reference sequence). This CDR3 is built from 13 residues. CDR3 in amino acids: CAIVDSNSYEQYF. CDR3 coding DNA: TGTGCGATCGTCGACAGCAACTCCTACGAGCAGTACTTC.

The J gene is TRBJ1-6, the V gene TRBV6-5, with D possibly matching TRBD1 (6 bases). Germline CDR1 reads MNHEY; CDR2 reads SVGAGI. The CDR3 contains 15 residues. V was trimmed by 4 bases and J by 6 bases, leaving 13 bases between them. CDR3 loop: CASSFQGWSNSPLHF. In DNA form, the CDR3 reads TGTGCCAGCAGTTTCCAGGGGTGGAGTAATTCACCCCTCCACTTT.

This clonotype is a singleton in its sample. The chain has TRBV6-5 and TRBJ2-1; 12 bases line up with TRBD2. CDR1 is MNHEY and CDR2 is SVGAGI in the germline V gene. With V trimmed by 6 bases and J by 9 bases, 12 bases remained unmatched. The CDR3 runs 16 residues. DNA of the CDR3: TGTGCCAGCAGACCTCGGACTAGCGGGGTTGGAGGTGAGCAGTTCTTC. Its protein product is CASRPRTSGVGGEQFF.

The J gene is TRBJ2-7, the V gene TRBV20-1; 7 bases fit TRBD1. Germline V gives CDR1 DFQATT, CDR2 SNEGSKA (reference sequence). This CDR3 is built from 16 residues. V trimming: 4 bases; J trimming: 0 bases; junction bases outside the gene matches: 12. The CDR3 DNA reads as TGCAGTGCTAACATCTTCGGGACAGTTGACTCCTACGAGCAGTACTTC. Protein sequence: CSANIFGTVDSYEQYF.

This clonotype was recorded once. The CDR3 here is CASSSTDRWFLEQYF. DNA for the CDR3: TGTGCCAGCAGCTCCACGGACAGGTGGTTTCTTGAGCAGTACTTC. The V gene is TRBV14, the J gene TRBJ2-5, with 7 bases lining up with TRBD1. The CDR3 is 15 residues long. In germline, CDR1 is SGHDN, CDR2 FVKESK. Unmatched junction bases numbered 17, after V lost 5 bases and J lost 11 bases.

This chain links TRBV3-1 with TRBJ1-5; maybe TRBD1 (5 bases). V lost 3 bases to trimming and J lost 4 bases, with 10 bases between them. Germline loops: CDR1 LGHDT, CDR2 YNNKEL (reference sequence). The CDR3 totals 14 residues. The CDR3 DNA follows: TGTGCCAGCAGCCAGGGACTGACTAATCAGCCCCAGCATTTT. Protein: CASSQGLTNQPQHF.

The chain has TRBV3-1 and TRBJ2-1; TRBD2 agrees at 9 bases. The V segment lost 7 bases and the J segment 5 bases; nucleotides outside the gene matches: 9. CDR1 is LGHDT and CDR2 is YNNKEL in the germline V gene (reference sequence). This CDR3 has 15 amino acids. The CDR3, as DNA: TGTGCCAGCACCGGGACGGGACTAGCAAACAATGAGCAGTTCTTC. Protein sequence: CASTGTGLANNEQFF.

The rearrangement joins TRBV6-5 to TRBJ2-7; 7 bases map to TRBD1. CDR1 and CDR2 from the germline V gene are MNHEY and SVGAGI. The ends lost 7 bases at V and 0 bases at J; junction bases unmatched: 6. This CDR3 spans 14 amino acids. CDR3 coding DNA: TGTGCCAGCAACGGCAAGGGGGCCTCCTACGAGCAGTACTTC. Protein sequence: CASNGKGASYEQYF.

Only a few counts were recorded for this clonotype. The chain recombines TRBV29-1 with TRBJ2-7; D is unresolved. The V and J ends lost 2 bases and 2 bases respectively, with 7 bases between them. The CDR3 runs to 12 residues. Germline lookup yields CDR1 SQVTM and CDR2 ANQGSEA. The CDR3 region is CSVEPAPYEQYF. DNA of the CDR3: TGCAGCGTTGAACCCGCCCCCTACGAGCAGTACTTC.

CDR3 in amino acids: CASSLSALAVFNEQFF. CDR3 coding DNA: TGTGCCAGCAGCTTATCGGCTCTAGCGGTATTCAATGAGCAGTTCTTC. J is TRBJ2-1 and V is TRBV7-8; the match to TRBD2 covers 7 bases. This CDR3 has 16 amino acids. CDR1 is SGHVS, CDR2 FQNEAQ, per germline. J gave up 6 bases and V 2 bases, and 10 bases lay outside the gene matches.

J is TRBJ2-3 and V is TRBV6-1; either TRBD1 or TRBD2 may supply D (5 bases each). There are 12 residues in the CDR3. V was shortened by 6 bases and J by 7 bases, with 11 bases between the two germline ends. CDR1 is MNHNS, CDR2 SASEGT, per germline. The CDR3 DNA sequence: TGTGCCAGCAGCGAGGGGCTATATACGCAGTATTTT. Amino acids: CASSEGLYTQYF.

The CDR3 DNA sequence: TGTGCCAGCAGCCAAGTCGACCCTCGGGAGACCCAGTTCTTC. Translation gives CASSQVDPRETQFF. The chain recombines TRBV3-1 with TRBJ2-1, with D possibly matching TRBD2 (6 bases). The V end was cut by 1 base, the J end by 13 bases, with 17 bases between. Looked up from germline, CDR1 is LGHDT and CDR2 is YNNKEL (reference sequence). The CDR3 runs 14 residues.

The chain recombines TRBV4-3 with TRBJ2-7; D might be TRBD1 (6 bases). The V and J ends lost 0 bases and 4 bases respectively, with 13 bases between them. From germline, CDR1 is LGHNA and CDR2 YSLEER. The CDR3 consists of 15 residues. The CDR3: CASSQDLGQRYEQYF. In DNA form, the CDR3 reads TGCGCCAGCAGCCAAGACCTTGGACAGAGGTACGAGCAGTACTTC.

This chain connects TRBV7-9 to TRBJ2-7; no clear D gene. Trimming removed 5 bases from V and 3 bases from J, with 11 bases in between. The CDR3 covers 13 residues. CDR1 SEHNR and CDR2 FQNEAQ come from the germline V gene (reference sequence). DNA of the CDR3: TGTGCCAGCAGCCCCCCCCTAGTCTACGAGCAGTACTTC. It specifies CASSPPLVYEQYF.

The chain carries TRBV24-1 and TRBJ2-1, with 8 bases identical to TRBD2. This CDR3 contains 13 residues. Losses at the gene ends were 5 bases for V and 9 bases for J; bases not matched to a gene: 5. CDR1 and CDR2 (germline): KGHDR, SFDVKD. The CDR3 reads CATSGDRGGEQFF. The CDR3 nucleotides read TGTGCCACCAGTGGTGACCGGGGGGGTGAGCAGTTCTTC.

The chain joins TRBV30 to TRBJ2-7, with 9 bases matching TRBD1. Germline trimming cut 1 base from V and 2 bases from J; bases unmatched to any gene: 6. The CDR3 extends over 15 amino acids. Germline CDR1 is GTSNPN and CDR2 is SVGIG (reference sequence). The CDR3 DNA follows: TGTGCCTGGAGTGAAGGGACAGGGCACCCCTACGAGCAGTACTTC. The encoded protein is CAWSEGTGHPYEQYF. Drawing the rest from reference TRBV30 and TRBJ2-7, the complete variable domain is SQTIHQWPATLVQPVGSPLSLECTVEGTSNPNLYWYRQAAGRGLQLLFYSVGIGQISSEVPQNLSASRPQDRQFILSSKKLLLSDSGFYLCAWSEGTGHPYEQYFGPGTRLTVT.

There are a few counts of this clonotype. The rearrangement joins TRBV20-1 to TRBJ2-5; a weak D match, TRBD1 (6 bases). The J call may be faulty, since TRBJ2-7 better matches the DNA end. Germline lookup yields CDR1 DFQATT and CDR2 SNEGSKA (reference sequence). This CDR3 contains 14 residues. The CDR3, as DNA: TGCAGTGCTTATTCTACGGGGACAACCTACGAGCAGTACTTC. Its translation is CSAYSTGTTYEQYF.